This T cell receptor beta chain originates from a study of blood T cells in healthy people across ages. General study findings and limits: Donors of long life had a larger count of naive CD4+ cells and greater diversity than aged donors.

This clonotype was counted at least ten times. Its antigen is not known. Sample-barcoded 5' priming and a J-beta primer mix drove a second PCR of roughly 6 to 12 cycles. A single record per CDR3 protein comes from TCRdb applying MiXCR to the 5' RACE reads. Here the sample spans some 930,000 distinct CDR3 sequences, 29% being singletons. Per germline, CDR1 MNHEY and CDR2 SMNVEV (reference sequence). CDR3 length equals 17 residues. The V and J ends lost 7 bases and 5 bases, in that order; junction bases with no gene match: 15. The same specimen was also included in a second study, on T cells of mothers and their children. That paper adds: cDNA was synthesized from all extracted RNA at about 1.5 ug per reaction.

The sequenced sample was blood. The chain is built from TRBV27 and TRBJ2-1, with TRBD1 identical over 9 bases. This sequence was found in a woman aged 35 to 49 in good health. CDR3 residues: CASTKTGTGRLHNEQFF. In nucleotides, the CDR3 is TGTGCCAGCACCAAAACCGGGACAGGGAGGTTACACAATGAGCAGTTCTTC.